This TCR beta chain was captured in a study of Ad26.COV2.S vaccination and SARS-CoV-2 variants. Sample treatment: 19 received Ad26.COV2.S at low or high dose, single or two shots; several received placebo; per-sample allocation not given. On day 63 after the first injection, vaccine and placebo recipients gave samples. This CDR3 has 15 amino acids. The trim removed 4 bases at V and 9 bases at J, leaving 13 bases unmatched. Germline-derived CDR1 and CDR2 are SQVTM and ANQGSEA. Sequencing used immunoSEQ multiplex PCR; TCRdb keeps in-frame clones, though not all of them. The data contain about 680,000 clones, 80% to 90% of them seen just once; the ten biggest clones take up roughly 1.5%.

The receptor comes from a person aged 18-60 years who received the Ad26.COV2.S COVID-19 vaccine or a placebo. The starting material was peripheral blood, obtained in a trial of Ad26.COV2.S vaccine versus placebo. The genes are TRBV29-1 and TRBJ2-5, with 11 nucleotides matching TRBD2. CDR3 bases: TGCAGCGTTGGGCCGCGACTAGCGGGGCCCGGGGCCCAGTACTTC. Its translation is CSVGPRLAGPGAQYF.